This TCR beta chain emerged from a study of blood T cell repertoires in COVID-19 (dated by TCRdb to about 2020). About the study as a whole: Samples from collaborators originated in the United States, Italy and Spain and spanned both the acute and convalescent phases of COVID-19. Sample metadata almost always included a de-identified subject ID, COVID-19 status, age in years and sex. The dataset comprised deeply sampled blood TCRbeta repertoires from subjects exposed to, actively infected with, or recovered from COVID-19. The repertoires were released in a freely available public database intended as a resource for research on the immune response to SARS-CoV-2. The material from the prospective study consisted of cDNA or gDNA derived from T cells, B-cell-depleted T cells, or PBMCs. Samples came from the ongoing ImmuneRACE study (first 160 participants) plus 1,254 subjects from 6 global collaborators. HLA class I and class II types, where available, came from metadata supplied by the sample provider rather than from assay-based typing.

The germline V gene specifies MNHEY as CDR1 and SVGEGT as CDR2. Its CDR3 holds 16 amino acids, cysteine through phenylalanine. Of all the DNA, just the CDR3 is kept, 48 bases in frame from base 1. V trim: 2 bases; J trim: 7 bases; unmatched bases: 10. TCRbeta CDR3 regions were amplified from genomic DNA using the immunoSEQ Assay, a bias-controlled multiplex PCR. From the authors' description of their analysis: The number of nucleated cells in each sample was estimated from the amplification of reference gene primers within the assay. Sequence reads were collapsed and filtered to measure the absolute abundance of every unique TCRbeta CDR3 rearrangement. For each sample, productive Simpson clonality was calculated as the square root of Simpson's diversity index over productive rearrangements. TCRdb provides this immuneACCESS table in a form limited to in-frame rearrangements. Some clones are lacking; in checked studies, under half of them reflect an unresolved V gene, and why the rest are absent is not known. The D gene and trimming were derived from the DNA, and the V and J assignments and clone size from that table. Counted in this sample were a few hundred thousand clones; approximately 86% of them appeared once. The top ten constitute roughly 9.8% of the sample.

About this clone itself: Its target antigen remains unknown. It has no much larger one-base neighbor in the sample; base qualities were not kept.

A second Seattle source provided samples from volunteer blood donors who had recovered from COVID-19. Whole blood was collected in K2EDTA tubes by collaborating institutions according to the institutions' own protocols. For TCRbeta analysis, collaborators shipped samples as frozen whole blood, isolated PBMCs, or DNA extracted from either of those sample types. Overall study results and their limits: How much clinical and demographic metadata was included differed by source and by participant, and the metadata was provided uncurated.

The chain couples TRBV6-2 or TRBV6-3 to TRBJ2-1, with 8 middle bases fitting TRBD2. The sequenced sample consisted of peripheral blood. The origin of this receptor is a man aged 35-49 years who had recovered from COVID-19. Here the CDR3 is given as CASSYRREAPGNEQFF. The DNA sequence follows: TGTGCCAGCAGTTACCGGCGGGAGGCCCCGGGTAATGAGCAGTTCTTC.